The rows below give T cell receptor beta chains drawn from one sample of a study of blood T cell repertoires in COVID-19. Repertoires were generated with immunoSEQ multiplex PCR, while TCRdb's copy carries only in-frame clones and drops some. Of approximately 350,000 clones in the sample, about 87% were seen once. The sequencing input was peripheral blood. The source is a woman between 45 and 65 years old with COVID-19, enrolled during active disease. Each CDR3 is given with its conserved first and last residue. A D gene is named only where the DNA matches it firmly. Clone size is not always given. Where it is, it says once, few, many or a class for expanded clones.

D: -
size: -
V: TRBV7-2
J: TRBJ1-6
CDR3: CASSAPLGDNSPLHF
DNA: TGTGCCAGCAGCGCCCCCCTCGGGGATAATTCACCCCTCCACTTT

D: TRBD1
size: -
V: TRBV7-3
J: TRBJ2-3
CDR3: CASSSPVGTGGGDTQYF
DNA: TGTGCCAGCAGCTCCCCTGTAGGGACAGGGGGCGGGGATACGCAGTATTTT

D: TRBD2
size: few
V: TRBV5-1
J: TRBJ2-1
CDR3: CASSPLPSGRANEQFF
DNA: TGCGCCAGCAGCCCCCTTCCTAGCGGGAGGGCCAATGAGCAGTTCTTC

D: TRBD1
size: once
V: TRBV6-2/TRBV6-3
J: TRBJ2-7
CDR3: CASSRLGQSYEQYF
DNA: TGTGCCAGCAGCCGATTGGGACAGTCCTACGAGCAGTACTTC

D: TRBD2
size: -
V: TRBV27
J: TRBJ2-7
CDR3: CASRRGGGYEQYF
DNA: TGTGCCAGCAGGCGGGGCGGGGGGTACGAGCAGTACTTC

D: -
size: once
V: TRBV12-3/TRBV12-4
J: TRBJ2-1
CDR3: CASSFREEQFF
DNA: TGTGCCAGCAGCTTTAGGGAGGAGCAGTTCTTC

D: -
size: few
V: TRBV2
J: TRBJ2-1
CDR3: CASSVVAYNEQFF
DNA: TGTGCCAGCAGTGTAGTAGCATACAATGAGCAGTTCTTC

D: TRBD1
size: once
V: TRBV28
J: TRBJ1-5
CDR3: CASSWTGTSNQPQHF
DNA: TGTGCCAGCAGCTGGACAGGAACTAGCAATCAGCCCCAGCATTTT

D: -
size: -
V: TRBV15
J: TRBJ2-5
CDR3: CATSRDGGFLETQYF
DNA: TGTGCCACCAGCAGAGATGGGGGGTTTTTAGAGACCCAGTACTTC

D: TRBD2
size: -
V: TRBV4-1
J: TRBJ2-1
CDR3: CASSLSGVTGGGQEQFF
DNA: TGCGCCAGCAGCCTTTCAGGGGTCACGGGAGGGGGGCAAGAGCAGTTCTTC

D: -
size: -
V: TRBV27
J: TRBJ2-7
CDR3: CASSPRLSPSYEQYF
DNA: TGTGCCAGCAGTCCCCGTCTCAGTCCCTCCTACGAGCAGTACTTC

D: -
size: -
V: TRBV6-1
J: TRBJ1-1
CDR3: CASSEQQKRMNTEAFF
DNA: TGTGCCAGCAGTGAACAACAGAAACGGATGAACACTGAAGCTTTCTTT

D: -
size: few
V: TRBV7-9
J: TRBJ2-2
CDR3: CASILGLSNTGELFF
DNA: TGTGCCAGCATCCTGGGACTTTCTAACACCGGGGAGCTGTTTTTT

D: -
size: -
V: TRBV29-1
J: TRBJ1-5
CDR3: CSVGTDSNQPQHF
DNA: TGCAGCGTTGGGACAGATAGCAATCAGCCCCAGCATTTT

D: -
size: -
V: TRBV24-1
J: TRBJ2-1
CDR3: CATAGPFTYNEQFF
DNA: TGTGCCACCGCAGGCCCTTTTACTTACAATGAGCAGTTCTTC

D: TRBD2
size: -
V: TRBV24-1
J: TRBJ2-1
CDR3: CATSGTSGRASGEQFF
DNA: TGTGCCACCAGCGGGACTAGCGGGAGGGCCTCTGGTGAGCAGTTCTTC

D: -
size: -
V: TRBV30
J: TRBJ1-2
CDR3: CAWRRQPTGGYTF
DNA: TGTGCCTGGAGAAGGCAGCCAACGGGAGGCTACACCTTC

D: -
size: once
V: TRBV30
J: TRBJ1-6
CDR3: CAWSSLRGGSPLHF
DNA: TGTGCCTGGAGTTCCCTTCGGGGGGGGTCACCCCTCCACTTT

D: -
size: -
V: TRBV30
J: TRBJ1-5
CDR3: CAWSLQGAQPQHF
DNA: TGTGCCTGGAGTTTACAGGGTGCTCAGCCCCAGCATTTT

D: -
size: -
V: TRBV7-9
J: TRBJ1-1
CDR3: CASSLTDTEAFF
DNA: TGTGCCAGCAGCTTAACTGACACTGAAGCTTTCTTT

D: -
size: -
V: TRBV3-1/TRBV3-2
J: TRBJ2-5
CDR3: CASSQEFARYQETQYF
DNA: TGTGCCAGCAGCCAAGAATTCGCCAGGTACCAAGAGACCCAGTACTTC

D: -
size: -
V: TRBV7-6
J: TRBJ2-1
CDR3: CASSSEVMNEQFF
DNA: TGTGCCAGCAGCTCGGAGGTAATGAATGAGCAGTTCTTC

D: -
size: once
V: TRBV5-5
J: TRBJ1-1
CDR3: CASSLFDTQLAFF
DNA: TGTGCCAGCAGCTTGTTCGACACACAGTTGGCTTTCTTT

D: -
size: -
V: TRBV28
J: TRBJ2-6
CDR3: CASSLGPPRAGANVLTF
DNA: TGTGCCAGCAGTTTGGGCCCCCCCAGGGCCGGGGCCAACGTCCTGACTTTC

D: TRBD1
size: -
V: TRBV19
J: TRBJ1-5
CDR3: CASSIRDRERSLSNQPQHF
DNA: TGTGCCAGTAGCATCCGGGACAGGGAGAGGTCATTGAGCAATCAGCCCCAGCATTTT

D: TRBD1
size: -
V: TRBV5-8
J: TRBJ1-5
CDR3: CASSLRTGGFQPQHF
DNA: TGTGCCAGCAGCCTACGGACAGGGGGGTTTCAGCCCCAGCATTTT

D: -
size: -
V: TRBV11-2
J: TRBJ2-5
CDR3: CASSRRRDWEETQYF
DNA: TGTGCCAGCAGCCGGCGCAGGGACTGGGAAGAGACCCAGTACTTC

D: TRBD1
size: many
V: TRBV6-2/TRBV6-3
J: TRBJ2-3
CDR3: CASSSGTEDTDTQYF
DNA: TGTGCCAGCAGTTCCGGGACAGAAGACACAGATACGCAGTATTTT

D: -
size: -
V: TRBV7-9
J: TRBJ1-4
CDR3: CASGPGRSTNEKLFF
DNA: TGTGCCAGCGGACCCGGGAGGTCAACTAATGAAAAACTGTTTTTT

D: TRBD1
size: -
V: TRBV6-5
J: TRBJ2-2
CDR3: CASRSQGPTGELFF
DNA: TGTGCCAGCAGATCACAGGGGCCAACCGGGGAGCTGTTTTTT

D: -
size: -
V: TRBV12-5
J: TRBJ1-4
CDR3: CASGPGRLREKLFF
DNA: TGTGCTAGTGGCCCCGGGAGGCTTAGAGAAAAACTGTTTTTT

D: -
size: -
V: TRBV7-9
J: TRBJ1-5
CDR3: CASTTAGPQHF
DNA: TGTGCCAGCACCACGGCGGGACCCCAGCATTTT

D: TRBD1
size: -
V: TRBV6-5
J: TRBJ2-7
CDR3: CASSFGQGPPYF
DNA: TGTGCCAGCAGTTTCGGACAGGGGCCTCCGTACTTC

D: -
size: -
V: TRBV9
J: TRBJ2-3
CDR3: CASSSRGSETWDTQYF
DNA: TGTGCCAGCAGCTCAAGAGGGTCTGAGACGTGGGATACGCAGTATTTT